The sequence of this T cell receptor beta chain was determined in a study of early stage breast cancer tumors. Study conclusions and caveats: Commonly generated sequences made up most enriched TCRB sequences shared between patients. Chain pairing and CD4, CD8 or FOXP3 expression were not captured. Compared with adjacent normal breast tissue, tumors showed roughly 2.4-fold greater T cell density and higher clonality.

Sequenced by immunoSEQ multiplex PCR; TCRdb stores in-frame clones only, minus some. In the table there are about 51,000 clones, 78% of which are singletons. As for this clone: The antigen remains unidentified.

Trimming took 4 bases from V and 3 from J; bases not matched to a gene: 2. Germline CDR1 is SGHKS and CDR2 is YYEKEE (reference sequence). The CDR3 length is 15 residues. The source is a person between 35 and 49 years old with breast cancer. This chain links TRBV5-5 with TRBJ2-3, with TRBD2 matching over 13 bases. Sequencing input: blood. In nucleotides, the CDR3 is TGTGCCAGCAGCCCGGGACTAGCGGGAACAGATACGCAGTATTTT. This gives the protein CASSPGLAGTDTQYF.